This T cell receptor beta chain was sequenced in a study of blood T cell repertoires in COVID-19 (dated by TCRdb to the early 2020s). Looking at the study overall: Collaborator samples came from the United States, Italy and Spain and covered acute and convalescent phases of COVID-19. HLA class I and class II types, where available, came from metadata supplied by the sample provider rather than from assay-based typing. Subjects who had been exposed to COVID-19, were actively infected with it, or had recovered from it provided the deeply sampled blood TCRbeta repertoires that made up the dataset. A freely available public database, intended as a resource for researchers studying the immune response to SARS-CoV-2, is where the repertoires were released. The samples were drawn from two sources: the first 160 participants of the ongoing ImmuneRACE study, and 1,000 to 1,500 subjects contributed by 6 global collaborators. The prospective study material was composed of cDNA or gDNA derived from T cells, B-cell-depleted T cells, or PBMCs. Sample metadata almost always included a de-identified subject ID, COVID-19 status, age in years and sex. Study-level results and caveats: Clinical and demographic metadata were provided uncurated, with the amount varying by source and participant.

The collaborating institutions used their own protocols to collect whole blood in K2EDTA tubes. Collaborator samples were shipped for TCRbeta analysis as frozen whole blood, isolated PBMCs, or DNA extracted from either sample type. Concerning this clone: This clone's antigen is unknown. No clone much larger than this one lies a single base away; base qualities are absent.

Per the germline V gene, MRHNA is the CDR1 and SNTAGT is the CDR2. The CDR3 covers 14 residues, taking in both the cysteine and the phenylalanine. Left in the record is the CDR3 DNA by itself, 42 bases read in frame from the first base. A distance of 9 bases separates the germline ends of V and J, which lose 3 bases and 2 bases respectively. TCRbeta CDR3 regions were amplified from genomic DNA by means of the immunoSEQ Assay, a bias-controlled multiplex PCR. Regarding the original processing steps: The number of nucleated cells in each sample was estimated from the amplification of reference gene primers within the assay. Sequence reads were collapsed and filtered to measure the absolute abundance of every unique TCRbeta CDR3 rearrangement. Productive Simpson clonality was computed per sample as the square root of Simpson's diversity index over productive rearrangements. What TCRdb holds here is the immuneACCESS table cut down to in-frame rearrangements. Part of the clones is not present; checked against another copy, under half of the missing clones reflect an unresolved V gene, and the others are unexplained. V, J and clone size reflect that table, while D and trimming were determined from the DNA. The sample table contains approximately 57,000 clones; only one count was recorded for more than 75% of them. The ten largest clones represent around 4.5% of the sample.

The TCR comes from a man between 40 and 49 years old with active COVID-19. The chain is made from TRBV6-4 and TRBJ2-3; TRBD1 is a weak D gene call, 6 bases matching. Material for sequencing was peripheral blood. The bases read TGTGCCAGCAGTGAGGGGGCGCACACAGATACGCAGTATTTT. Its coded protein is CASSEGAHTDTQYF.